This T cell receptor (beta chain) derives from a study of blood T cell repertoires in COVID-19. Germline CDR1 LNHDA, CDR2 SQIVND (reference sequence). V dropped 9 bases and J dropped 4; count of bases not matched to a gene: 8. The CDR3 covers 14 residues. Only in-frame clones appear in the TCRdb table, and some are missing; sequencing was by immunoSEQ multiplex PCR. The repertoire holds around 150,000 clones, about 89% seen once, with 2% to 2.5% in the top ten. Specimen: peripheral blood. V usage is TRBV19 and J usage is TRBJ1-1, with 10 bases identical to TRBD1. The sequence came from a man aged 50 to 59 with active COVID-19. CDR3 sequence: CASADRGRPTEAFF. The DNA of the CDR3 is TGTGCCAGCGCAGACAGGGGGCGGCCCACTGAAGCTTTCTTT.